The clone carrying this T cell receptor (beta chain) appeared a few times. The antigen remains undetermined. Time point described: after neoadjuvant nivolumab, at surgical resection. The patients had HPV-negative, locally advanced oral cavity squamous cell carcinoma. Only in-frame clones appear in the TCRdb table, and some are missing; sequencing was by immunoSEQ multiplex PCR. The table shows nearly 15,000 clones, with around 40% occurring only once. The data belong to a study of neoadjuvant anti-PD-1 for oral cavity cancer. Regarding the study as a whole: TCR analyses covered only a few patients per response group. Greater tumor shrinkage accompanied bigger post-treatment sizes of preexisting clones.

The CDR3 covers 17 residues. Trimming took 3 bases from V and 6 from J; bases not matched to a gene: 13. Germline V lookup: CDR1 LNHDA, CDR2 SQIVND (reference sequence). This sample comprised tumor tissue, obtained after nivolumab (anti-PD-1) treatment. The receptor's source is a person between 35 and 79 years old with oral cavity squamous cell carcinoma. The chain links TRBV19 to TRBJ2-1; 8 bases agree with TRBD1. The CDR3 reads CASSIWDRLMYSNEQFF. The CDR3 DNA follows: TGTGCCAGTAGTATTTGGGACAGGCTGATGTATAGCAATGAGCAGTTCTTC.